One and the same sample provided the 30 T cell receptor beta chains below, sequenced in a study of cytomegalovirus exposure and HLA in healthy donors. Sequenced by immunoSEQ multiplex PCR; TCRdb stores in-frame clones only, minus some. In the table there are 150,000 to 250,000 clones, 81% of which are singletons. The source material was PBMCs. The origin of the receptors is a woman aged 25 to 39 in good health and CMV-seronegative.

The CDR3, as DNA: TGTGCCAGCAGTGAACCCCTCGGTGGTGGCTACACCTTC. Protein: CASSEPLGGGYTF. The rearrangement uses TRBV25-1 and TRBJ1-2; D unclear. The ends were cut back, 2 bases at V and 7 bases at J, with 11 bases in the middle. The CDR3 loop spans 13 amino acids. Germline loops: CDR1 MGHDK, CDR2 SYGVNS.

The chain is built from TRBV7-8 and TRBJ1-6; 9 positions agree with TRBD1. This CDR3 region has 15 residues. J gave up 9 bases and V 5 bases, and 8 bases lay outside the gene matches. CDR1 and CDR2 (germline): SGHVS, FQNEAQ. The CDR3 DNA sequence: TGTGCCAGCAGCCAGACCGGGACAGGGCCTTCACCCCTCCACTTT. Its protein product is CASSQTGTGPSPLHF.

This chain joins TRBV27 and TRBJ1-2; tentative D call: TRBD1 (5 bases). Trimming left V 2 bases short and J 7 bases short, with 11 bases between. The CDR3 is made up of 13 amino acids. Germline V gene data show CDR1 as MNHEY and CDR2 as SMNVEV (reference sequence). CDR3 DNA sequence: TGTGCCAGCAGTTTACAGGGTGTGGGTGGCTACACCTTC. It yields the protein CASSLQGVGGYTF.

This sequence joins TRBV12-5 and TRBJ2-1; D is unclear. The CDR3 sequence is 13 residues long. The germline V and J ends were trimmed by 1 base and 4 bases, with 5 bases remaining between them. The V gene's germline CDR1 is LGHNT and CDR2 FRNRAP. The CDR3 loop is CASGLESYNEQFF. In DNA, the CDR3 is TGTGCTAGTGGTTTGGAGAGTTACAATGAGCAGTTCTTC.

The chain carries TRBV5-6 and TRBJ2-7, with 13 bases that match TRBD2. The CDR3 has 15 amino acids. Germline V gene sequence: CDR1 SGHDT, CDR2 YYEEEE. V lost 2 bases, J lost 3 bases, and 2 bases stayed unmatched. This CDR3 is CASSLLAGGVYEQYF. CDR3 nucleotides: TGTGCCAGCAGCTTACTAGCGGGGGGGGTCTACGAGCAGTACTTC.

This clone was observed a single time. This chain uses TRBV10-3 with TRBJ2-2; TRBD1 matches 8 bases. The V segment lost 3 bases and the J segment 5 bases; nucleotides outside the gene matches: 8. Germline CDR1 and CDR2: ENHRY and SYGVKD. The CDR3 is 16 amino acids. CDR3 coding DNA: TGTGCCATCAGTGAAGATGGACAGGGAAGGACCGGGGAGCTGTTTTTT. Its protein product is CAISEDGQGRTGELFF.

This chain uses TRBV4-1 with TRBJ2-2, with D unclear. From germline, CDR1 is MGHRA and CDR2 YSYEKL. The V end was cut by 4 bases, the J end by 4 bases, with 7 bases between. CDR3 length equals 13 residues. The CDR3 spells CASSPIRTGELFF. CDR3 nucleotide sequence: TGCGCCAGCAGCCCTATCCGCACCGGGGAGCTGTTTTTT.

This chain joins TRBV19 and TRBJ1-2; 10 bases map to TRBD1. Trimming removed 6 bases from V and 4 bases from J; junction bases left unmatched: 14. The CDR3 is 17 amino acids. Germline values: CDR1 LNHDA, CDR2 SQIVND (reference sequence). CDR3 nucleotide sequence: TGTGCCAGTAGACCCGGGACAGGGGTCAGGAATTTCTATGGCTACACCTTC. Translation gives CASRPGTGVRNFYGYTF.

This clone came up a few times. The chain is built from TRBV7-9 and TRBJ1-5; the D is unclear. Trimming took off 0 bases at V and 7 bases at J, with 4 bases between the two ends. CDR3 size: 12 residues. Germline V gives CDR1 SEHNR, CDR2 FQNEAQ (reference sequence). The CDR3 coding sequence is TGTGCCAGCAGCTTAGCAAGCCAGCCCCAGCATTTT. Translating it yields CASSLASQPQHF.

This clone came up once. The CDR3 DNA reads as TGTGCCAGCAGCGAGGGTATAACACCCCTCCACTTT. Protein sequence: CASSEGITPLHF. V gene TRBV2 combines with J gene TRBJ1-6; D gene unclear. Germline V gene sequence: CDR1 SNHLY, CDR2 FYNNEI. Trimming took off 6 bases at V and 11 bases at J, with 11 bases between the two ends. This CDR3 has 12 residues.

The chain combines TRBV18 with TRBJ2-3; possible D gene TRBD1, 6 bases. The CDR3 is 15 residues long. Looked up from germline, CDR1 is KGHSH and CDR2 is LQKENI. V was clipped by 4 bases and J by 2 bases, with 13 bases between them. CDR3 sequence reads: CASSRATGSTDTQYF. CDR3 DNA: TGTGCCAGCTCACGAGCTACAGGGTCCACAGATACGCAGTATTTT.

The chain employs TRBV5-1 and TRBJ2-7; 9 bases agree with TRBD1. CDR3 length equals 15 residues. J lost 5 bases, V lost 1 base, and 7 bases had no gene match. From germline, CDR1 is SGHRS and CDR2 YFSETQ. CDR3 loop: CASSLRQGGSNEQYF. The CDR3 DNA follows: TGCGCCAGCAGCTTGAGACAGGGGGGAAGCAACGAGCAGTACTTC.

V gene TRBV6-1 combines with J gene TRBJ1-4; 7 positions match TRBD1. Germline CDR1 is MNHNS and CDR2 is SASEGT. CDR3 length: 15 amino acids. Trimming at V came to 3 bases and at J to 3 bases, leaving 4 bases not matched to a gene. DNA of the CDR3: TGTGCCAGCAGTGACACGGACAGGCCTAATGAAAAACTGTTTTTT. Its protein product is CASSDTDRPNEKLFF.

V is TRBV7-6 and J is TRBJ2-3; 7 bases map to TRBD2. Germline lookup yields CDR1 SGHVS and CDR2 FNYEAQ. The CDR3 extends over 13 amino acids. The trim removed 2 bases at V and 5 bases at J, leaving 1 base unmatched. The CDR3 is CASSLTSVDTQYF. For the CDR3, the DNA is TGTGCCAGCAGCTTAACTAGCGTAGATACGCAGTATTTT. Together with reference TRBV7-6 and TRBJ2-3, the CDR3 gives the full variable domain: GAGVSQSPRYKVTKRGQDVALRCDPISGHVSLYWYRQALGQGPEFLTYFNYEAQQDKSGLPNDRFSAERPEGSISTLTIQRTEQRDSAMYRCASSLTSVDTQYFGPGTRLTVL.

The rearrangement joins TRBV6-1 to TRBJ2-7, with D tentatively TRBD2 (6 bases). Germline values: CDR1 MNHNS, CDR2 SASEGT. This CDR3 region has 14 residues. The V end lost 4 bases, the J end lost 1 base, and 11 bases lay between the germline ends. The CDR3 DNA reads TGTGCCAGCAGTGTGGCGGGGAAATCCTACGAGCAGTACTTC. This translates into CASSVAGKSYEQYF.

A single count supports this clone. V is TRBV5-4 and J is TRBJ2-5; 12 bases match TRBD2. From germline, CDR1 is SGHNT and CDR2 YYREEE (reference sequence). V lost 4 bases, J lost 5 bases, and 6 bases stayed unmatched. The CDR3 sequence is 15 residues long. The CDR3 loop reads CASSHGLAGTETQYF. CDR3 DNA sequence: TGTGCCAGCAGCCACGGACTAGCGGGAACGGAGACCCAGTACTTC.

The chain employs TRBV9 and TRBJ2-3, with unresolved D. V was cut by 0 bases and J by 2 bases, with 13 bases left in between. This CDR3 contains 16 residues. CDR1 SGDLS and CDR2 YYNGEE come from the germline V gene. The CDR3 reads CASSVGVRSYTDTQYF. DNA for the CDR3: TGTGCCAGCAGCGTAGGGGTTAGGAGCTACACAGATACGCAGTATTTT.

The chain links TRBV14 to TRBJ1-2; 9 positions agree with TRBD1. This CDR3 has 15 residues. V shed 4 bases, J shed 6 bases, and the junction held 9 bases outside the gene matches. CDR1 is SGHDN, CDR2 FVKESK, per germline. CDR3: CASSPRDREWDGYTF. CDR3 nucleotide sequence: TGTGCCAGCAGCCCCCGGGACAGGGAATGGGATGGCTACACCTTC.

The CDR3 sequence is CASSPTSGGATNTGELFF. CDR3 DNA: TGCGCCAGCAGCCCAACTAGCGGGGGGGCCACGAACACCGGGGAGCTGTTTTTT. The chain employs TRBV4-1 and TRBJ2-2, with 13 bases matching TRBD2. The CDR3 length is 18 residues. V lost 4 bases and J lost 0; bases outside the gene matches: 5. Germline-derived CDR1 and CDR2 are MGHRA and YSYEKL.

The chain combines TRBV28 with TRBJ1-1; D gene unclear. The CDR3 runs 13 residues. Trimming removed 10 bases at V and 0 bases at J, with 12 bases between. The V gene's germline CDR1 is MDHEN and CDR2 SYDVKM. This chain's CDR3 is CAILTTVNTEAFF. CDR3 nucleotide sequence: TGTGCCATCCTCACAACAGTGAACACTGAAGCTTTCTTT.

This chain uses TRBV6-5 with TRBJ2-7, with 7 bases aligning to TRBD1. This CDR3 spans 14 amino acids. V was pared by 5 bases and J by 4 bases, with 8 bases of the junction left unmatched. Germline CDR1 and CDR2: MNHEY and SVGAGI. CDR3 loop: CASSDPGQRYEQYF. The CDR3 region has the DNA TGTGCCAGCAGTGACCCGGGACAGAGATACGAGCAGTACTTC.

This chain connects TRBV7-8 to TRBJ1-5, with D perhaps matching TRBD1 (6 bases). Germline CDR1 and CDR2: SGHVS and FQNEAQ. This CDR3 spans 14 amino acids. The V gene lost 5 bases and the J gene lost 6 bases, with 14 bases spanning the gap. CDR3 protein: CASSPSRGTQPQHF. CDR3 nucleotides: TGTGCCAGCAGCCCCAGTAGGGGGACTCAGCCCCAGCATTTT.

The chain employs TRBV9 and TRBJ2-2, with 10 bases matching TRBD1. The V and J ends lost 0 bases and 0 bases, in that order; junction bases with no gene match: 5. Germline CDR1 reads SGDLS; CDR2 reads YYNGEE. The length of the CDR3 is 18 residues. This CDR3 is CASSVAGQGRSNTGELFF. In DNA, the CDR3 is TGTGCCAGCAGCGTAGCGGGACAGGGGCGATCGAACACCGGGGAGCTGTTTTTT.

This clone has just one count. The V gene is TRBV5-1, the J gene TRBJ2-7, with a tentative D call TRBD1 (6 bases). The CDR3 covers 14 residues. Germline V gives CDR1 SGHRS, CDR2 YFSETQ. V was cut by 2 bases and J by 3 bases, with 12 bases left in between. Here the CDR3 reads CASSLQGSNYEQYF. In nucleotides, the CDR3 is TGCGCCAGCAGCTTACAGGGTTCTAACTACGAGCAGTACTTC.

The chain couples TRBV5-1 to TRBJ1-5; D might be TRBD1 (6 bases). V lost 2 bases and J lost 3, with 9 bases in between. CDR1 and CDR2 from the germline V gene are SGHRS and YFSETQ. The CDR3 spans 14 residues. DNA of the CDR3: TGCGCCAGCAGCTTTTCAGGGGACAATCAGCCCCAGCATTTT. Protein sequence: CASSFSGDNQPQHF.

This chain connects TRBV28 to TRBJ1-4; unclear D gene. The CDR3 totals 13 residues. Germline V CDR1 and CDR2: MDHEN, SYDVKM. V lost 7 bases and J lost 4, with 10 bases in between. In nucleotides, the CDR3 is TGTGCCAGCACCGAGGCGGTTAATGAAAAACTGTTTTTT. This sequence encodes CASTEAVNEKLFF.

The chain is built from TRBV18 and TRBJ2-1; 9 nucleotides line up with TRBD1. J gave up 8 bases and V 8 bases, and 10 bases lay outside the gene matches. This CDR3 contains 14 residues. CDR1 and CDR2 from the germline V gene are KGHSH and LQKENI. CDR3 nucleotide sequence: TGTGCCAGCCTACAGGGGGCAGAGAGCGATGAGCAGTTCTTC. Its protein is CASLQGAESDEQFF. Supplemented by reference TRBV18 and TRBJ2-1, the full variable domain reads NAGVMQNPRHLVRRRGQEARLRCSPMKGHSHVYWYRQLPEEGLKFMVYLQKENIIDESGMPKERFSAEFPKEGPSILRIQQVVRGDSAAYFCASLQGAESDEQFFGPGTRLTVL.

This clone appeared a few times. The V call is TRBV6-5, the J call TRBJ1-2, with no clear D. CDR1 MNHEY and CDR2 SVGAGI come from the germline V gene. The CDR3 spans 14 residues. Trimming removed 6 bases from V and 3 bases from J, with 14 bases in between. CDR3 amino acids: CASRNLQAYYGYTF. In DNA form, the CDR3 reads TGTGCCAGCAGGAATTTGCAAGCTTACTATGGCTACACCTTC.

The chain recombines TRBV7-9 with TRBJ2-7; 8 nucleotides line up with TRBD1. The germline V gene has CDR1 SEHNR and CDR2 FQNEAQ (reference sequence). The V segment lost 5 bases and the J segment 5 bases; nucleotides outside the gene matches: 11. The CDR3 totals 15 residues. CDR3 in DNA: TGTGCCAGCAGCCTCCGGGACAGGACGCTTGACGAGCAGTACTTC. Translation: CASSLRDRTLDEQYF.

The chain joins TRBV27 to TRBJ1-2, with D possibly TRBD1 on 6 matching bases. V was pared by 5 bases and J by 0 bases, with 13 bases between. The CDR3 has 15 amino acids. Per the germline V gene, CDR1 is MNHEY and CDR2 is SMNVEV (reference sequence). Here the CDR3 reads CASSLRTDPNYGYTF. DNA of the CDR3: TGTGCCAGCAGTCTGCGGACAGACCCTAACTATGGCTACACCTTC.